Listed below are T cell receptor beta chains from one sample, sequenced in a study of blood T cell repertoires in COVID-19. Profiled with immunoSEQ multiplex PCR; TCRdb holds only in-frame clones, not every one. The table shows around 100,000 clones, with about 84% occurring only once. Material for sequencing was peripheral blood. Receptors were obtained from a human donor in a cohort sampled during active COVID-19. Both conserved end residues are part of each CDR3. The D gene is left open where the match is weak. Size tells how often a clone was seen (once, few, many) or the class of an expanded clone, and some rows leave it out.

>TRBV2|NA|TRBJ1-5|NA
TGTGCCAGCAGTGAGGGGGGGAATCAGCCCCAGCATTTT
CASSEGGNQPQHF
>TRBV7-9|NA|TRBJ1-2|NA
TGTGCCAGCAGCCTCAGGGGTTCGTATGGCTACACCTTC
CASSLRGSYGYTF
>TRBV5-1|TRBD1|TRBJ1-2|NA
TGCGCCAGCAGCTTGGCCAGAGACAGGGTGAATGGCTACACCTTC
CASSLARDRVNGYTF
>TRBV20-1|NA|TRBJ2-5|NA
TGCAGTGCTAGTGTAGGGGCGGAGACCCAGTACTTC
CSASVGAETQYF
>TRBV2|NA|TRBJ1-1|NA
TGTGCCGGCTCCGGACAGCCTAACACTGAAGCTTTCTTT
CAGSGQPNTEAFF
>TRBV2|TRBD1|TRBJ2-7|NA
TGTGCCAGCAGTGAAGCGCTCGGGGGACAGGGTCTGGAATTC
CASSEALGGQGLEF
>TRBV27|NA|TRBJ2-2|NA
TGTGCCAGCAGTTCGGCGCGGGCCGGGGAGCTGTTTTTT
CASSSARAGELFF
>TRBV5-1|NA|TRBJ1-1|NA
TGCGCCAGCAGCTTGGGCGGAAACACTGAAGCTTTCTTT
CASSLGGNTEAFF
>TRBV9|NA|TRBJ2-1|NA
TGTGCCAGCAGCGTAGGAGGATCTAGTTCCGGTGAGCAGTTCTTC
CASSVGGSSSGEQFF
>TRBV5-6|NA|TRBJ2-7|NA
TGTGCCAGCACCTTGCCGGGGTACGAGCAGTACTTC
CASTLPGYEQYF
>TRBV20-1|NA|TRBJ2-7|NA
TGCAGTGCTAGTCCCCCAGGGCGAGGCTACGAGCAGTACTTC
CSASPPGRGYEQYF
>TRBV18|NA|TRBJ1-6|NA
TGTGCCAGCTCACCACCACTGAACAGGGAGGGATCACCCCTCCACTTT
CASSPPLNREGSPLHF
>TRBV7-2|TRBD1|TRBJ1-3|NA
TGTGCCAGCAGCGAACAGGGGGCGGGCTCTGGAAACACCATATATTTT
CASSEQGAGSGNTIYF
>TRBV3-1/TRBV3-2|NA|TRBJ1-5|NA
TGTGCCAGCAGCCAGACGACAACGCAGCCCCAGCATTTT
CASSQTTTQPQHF
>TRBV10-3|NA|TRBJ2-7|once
TGTGCCATCAGTGAGTCGTCCGGACACTACGAGCAGTACTTC
CAISESSGHYEQYF
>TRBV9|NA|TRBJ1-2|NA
TGTGCCAGCAGCGCACGACATGGGGCAGGGGACGCCGGCTATGGCTACACCTTC
CASSARHGAGDAGYGYTF
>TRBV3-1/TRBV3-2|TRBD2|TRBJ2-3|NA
TGTGCCAGCAGCCAAGATAATTTCGGGGGGAGCACAGATACGCAGTATTTT
CASSQDNFGGSTDTQYF
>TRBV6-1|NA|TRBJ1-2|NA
TGTGCCAGCAGTCCTCCGGTGCAGACAGGCGGAGGCTACACCTTC
CASSPPVQTGGGYTF
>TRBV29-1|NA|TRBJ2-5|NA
TGCAGCGTTCATACCCAGGGGCGGGGGCAAGAGACCCAGTACTTC
CSVHTQGRGQETQYF
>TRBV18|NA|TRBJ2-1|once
TGTGCCAGCTCACCGGACTTGAATGAGCAGTTCTTC
CASSPDLNEQFF
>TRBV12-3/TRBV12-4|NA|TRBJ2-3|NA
TGTGCCAGCAGCCGTACAGATACGCAGTATTTT
CASSRTDTQYF
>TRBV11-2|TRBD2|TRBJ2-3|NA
TGTGCCAGCAGCCTTAGCGGGGTTGGAACAGATACGCAGTATTTT
CASSLSGVGTDTQYF
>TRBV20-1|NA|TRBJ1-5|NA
TGCAGTGCTAGTTCGGGGATCGGCAATCAGCCCCAGCATTTT
CSASSGIGNQPQHF
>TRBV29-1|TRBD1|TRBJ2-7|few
TGCAGCGGAAGACAGGGGATTGAGTACTTC
CSGRQGIEYF
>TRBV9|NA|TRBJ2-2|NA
TGTGCCAGCAGGCGAACAGCGGACCTGAACACCGGGGAGCTGTTTTTT
CASRRTADLNTGELFF
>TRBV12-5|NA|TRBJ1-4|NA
TGTGCTAGTGGTCCGGGGACTAGGGAAAAACTGTTTTTT
CASGPGTREKLFF
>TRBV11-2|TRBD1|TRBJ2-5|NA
TGTGCCAGCAGCTTATCCGGGACAGGGAAAGAGACCCAGTACTTC
CASSLSGTGKETQYF
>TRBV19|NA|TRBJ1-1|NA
TGTGCCAGTAGTAATTTCGGGGGTACTGAAGCTTTCTTT
CASSNFGGTEAFF
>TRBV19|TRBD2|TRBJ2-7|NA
TGTGCCAGTAGTATAGCGGCTAGCGGGACCAACTACGAGCAGTACTTC
CASSIAASGTNYEQYF
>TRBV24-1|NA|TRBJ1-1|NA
TGTGCCACCAGTGATCACAGGGATGGGGAAGCTTTCTTT
CATSDHRDGEAFF
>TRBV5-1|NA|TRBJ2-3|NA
TGCGCCAGCAGCTGGGGGACTAGCACAGATACGCAGTATTTT
CASSWGTSTDTQYF
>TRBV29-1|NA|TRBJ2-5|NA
TGCAGCGTTGATTTCGGGGGGCTCCAGTACTTC
CSVDFGGLQYF
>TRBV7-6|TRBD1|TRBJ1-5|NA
TGTGCCAGCAGCCCTGGACAGGGAAGTAGTCAGCCCCAGCATTTT
CASSPGQGSSQPQHF
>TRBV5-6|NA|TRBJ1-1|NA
TGTGCCAGCACCCTGGGGCAGGGAAACACTGAAGCTTTCTTT
CASTLGQGNTEAFF
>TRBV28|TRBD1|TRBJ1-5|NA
TGTGCCAGCAGCTTGGACAGGGGAAGCAATCAGCCCCAGCATTTT
CASSLDRGSNQPQHF
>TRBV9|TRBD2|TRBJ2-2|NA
TGTGCCAGCAATGGACTAGCGGGGGGAAACACCGGGGAGCTGTTTTTT
CASNGLAGGNTGELFF
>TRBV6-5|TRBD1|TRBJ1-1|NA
TGTGCCAGCACCTCGACAGGGTTGAACACTGAAGCTTTCTTT
CASTSTGLNTEAFF
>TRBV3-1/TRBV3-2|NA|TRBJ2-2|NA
TGTGCCAGCAGCCCGGGATCGGCCGGGGTCGGGGAGCTGTTTTTT
CASSPGSAGVGELFF
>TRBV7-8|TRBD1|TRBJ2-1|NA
TGTGCCAGCAGCCCCAGAAGGACAGGGGGAATGCACAATGAGCAGTTCTTC
CASSPRRTGGMHNEQFF
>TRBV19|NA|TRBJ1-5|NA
TGTGCCAGTAGTATTCCGCCGGAGCCCCAGCATTTT
CASSIPPEPQHF